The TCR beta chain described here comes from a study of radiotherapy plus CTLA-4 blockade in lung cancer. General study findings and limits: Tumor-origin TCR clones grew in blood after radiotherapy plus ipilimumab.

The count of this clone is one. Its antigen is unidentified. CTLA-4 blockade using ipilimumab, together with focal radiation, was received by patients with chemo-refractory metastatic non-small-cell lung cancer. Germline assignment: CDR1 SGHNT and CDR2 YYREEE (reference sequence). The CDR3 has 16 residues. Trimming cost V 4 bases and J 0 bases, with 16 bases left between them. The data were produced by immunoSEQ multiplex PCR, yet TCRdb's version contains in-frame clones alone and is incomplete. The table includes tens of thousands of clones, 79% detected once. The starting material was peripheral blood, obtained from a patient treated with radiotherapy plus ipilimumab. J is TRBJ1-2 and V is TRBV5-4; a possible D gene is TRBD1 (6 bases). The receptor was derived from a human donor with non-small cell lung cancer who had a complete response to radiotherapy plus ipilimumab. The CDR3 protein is CASSSDQTGANYGYTF. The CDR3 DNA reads TGTGCCAGCAGCAGCGACCAGACAGGAGCTAACTATGGCTACACCTTC. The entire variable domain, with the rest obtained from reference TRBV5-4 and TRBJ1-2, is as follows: ETGVTQSPTHLIKTRGQQVTLRCSSQSGHNTVSWYQQALGQGPQFIFQYYREEENGRGNFPPRFSGLQFPNYSSELNVNALELDDSALYLCASSSDQTGANYGYTFGSGTRLTVV.